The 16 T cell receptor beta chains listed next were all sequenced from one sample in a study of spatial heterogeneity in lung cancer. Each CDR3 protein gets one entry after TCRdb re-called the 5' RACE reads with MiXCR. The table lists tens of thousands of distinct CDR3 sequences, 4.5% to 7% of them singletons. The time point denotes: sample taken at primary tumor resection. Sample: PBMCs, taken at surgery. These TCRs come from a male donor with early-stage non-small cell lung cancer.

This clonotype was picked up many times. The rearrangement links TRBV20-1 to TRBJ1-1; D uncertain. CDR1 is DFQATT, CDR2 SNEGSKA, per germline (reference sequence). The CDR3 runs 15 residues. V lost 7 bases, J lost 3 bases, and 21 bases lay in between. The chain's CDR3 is CSVMGPGWIYTEAFF. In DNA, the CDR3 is TGCAGTGTAATGGGCCCGGGATGGATATACACTGAAGCTTTCTTT.

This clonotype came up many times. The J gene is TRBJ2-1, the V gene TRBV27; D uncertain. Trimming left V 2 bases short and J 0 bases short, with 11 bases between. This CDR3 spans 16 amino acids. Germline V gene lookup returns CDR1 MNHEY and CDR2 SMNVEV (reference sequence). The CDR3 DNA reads TGTGCCAGCAGTTTAGGTGCGGCTCCCTCCTACAATGAGCAGTTCTTC. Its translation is CASSLGAAPSYNEQFF.

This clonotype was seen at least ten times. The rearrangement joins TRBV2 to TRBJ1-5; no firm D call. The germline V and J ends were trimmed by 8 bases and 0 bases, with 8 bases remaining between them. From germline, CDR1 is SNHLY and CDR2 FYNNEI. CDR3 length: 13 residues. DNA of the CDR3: TGTGCCAGCGGCAGATATAGCAATCAGCCCCAGCATTTT. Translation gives CASGRYSNQPQHF.

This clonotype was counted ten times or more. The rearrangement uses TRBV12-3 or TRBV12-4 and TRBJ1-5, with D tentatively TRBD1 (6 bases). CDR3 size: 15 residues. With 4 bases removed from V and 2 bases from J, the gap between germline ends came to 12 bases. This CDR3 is CASSWGQFGNQPQHF. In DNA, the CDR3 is TGTGCCAGCAGTTGGGGGCAGTTTGGCAATCAGCCCCAGCATTTT.

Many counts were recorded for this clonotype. CDR3 sequence reads: CATEGQGIYEQYF. The CDR3 DNA reads TGTGCCACCGAGGGACAGGGCATCTACGAGCAGTACTTC. The chain links TRBV28 to TRBJ2-7, with 9 bases aligning to TRBD1. CDR1 and CDR2 (germline): MDHEN, SYDVKM. After removal of 10 bases from V and 3 bases from J, the junction contained 7 bases not matched to a gene. This CDR3 has 13 residues.

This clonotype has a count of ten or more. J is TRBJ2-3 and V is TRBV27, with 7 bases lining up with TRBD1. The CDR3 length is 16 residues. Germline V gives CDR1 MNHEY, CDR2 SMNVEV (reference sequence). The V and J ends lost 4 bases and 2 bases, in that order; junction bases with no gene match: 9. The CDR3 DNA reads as TGTGCCAGCAGTTACAGCTCAGGGACAGCCACAGATACGCAGTATTTT. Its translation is CASSYSSGTATDTQYF.

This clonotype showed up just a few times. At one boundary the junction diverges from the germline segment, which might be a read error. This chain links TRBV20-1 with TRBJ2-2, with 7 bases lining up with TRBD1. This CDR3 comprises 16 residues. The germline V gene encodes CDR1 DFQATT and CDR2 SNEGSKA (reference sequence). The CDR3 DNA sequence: TGCAGTGCTAGAGATCGCCTCCGGGACAGCATCGGGCAGCTGTTTTTT. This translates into CSARDRLRDSIGQLFF.

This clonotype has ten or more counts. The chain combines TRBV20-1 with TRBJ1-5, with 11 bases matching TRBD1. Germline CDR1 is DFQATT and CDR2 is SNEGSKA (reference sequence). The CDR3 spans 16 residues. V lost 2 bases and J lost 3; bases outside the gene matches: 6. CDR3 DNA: TGCAGTGCTAGACGCGGGACAGGGGGACCCAATCAGCCCCAGCATTTT. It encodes CSARRGTGGPNQPQHF.

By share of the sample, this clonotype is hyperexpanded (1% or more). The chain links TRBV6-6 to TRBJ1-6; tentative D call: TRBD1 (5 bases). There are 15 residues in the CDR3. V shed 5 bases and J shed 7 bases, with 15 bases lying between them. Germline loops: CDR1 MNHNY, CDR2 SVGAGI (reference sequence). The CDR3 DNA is TGTGCCAGCAGTCCCACCGGGACGGGGAATTCACCCCTCCACTTT. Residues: CASSPTGTGNSPLHF.

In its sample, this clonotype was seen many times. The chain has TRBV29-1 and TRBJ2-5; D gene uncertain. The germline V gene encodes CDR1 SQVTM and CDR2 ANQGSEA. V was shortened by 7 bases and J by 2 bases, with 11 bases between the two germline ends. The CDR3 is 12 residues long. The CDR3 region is CSGGELQETQYF. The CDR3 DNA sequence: TGCAGCGGTGGAGAGTTACAAGAGACCCAGTACTTC. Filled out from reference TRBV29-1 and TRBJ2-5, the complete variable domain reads SAVISQKPSRDICQRGTSLTIQCQVDSQVTMMFWYRQQPGQSLTLIATANQGSEATYESGFVIDKFPISRPNLTFSTLTVSNMSPEDSSIYLCSGGELQETQYFGPGTRLLVL.

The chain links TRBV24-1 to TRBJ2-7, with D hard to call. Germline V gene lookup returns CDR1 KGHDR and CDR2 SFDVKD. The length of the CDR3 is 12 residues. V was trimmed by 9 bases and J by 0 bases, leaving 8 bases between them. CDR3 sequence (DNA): TGTGCCACCCGACCAGGCTCCTACGAGCAGTACTTC. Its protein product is CATRPGSYEQYF.

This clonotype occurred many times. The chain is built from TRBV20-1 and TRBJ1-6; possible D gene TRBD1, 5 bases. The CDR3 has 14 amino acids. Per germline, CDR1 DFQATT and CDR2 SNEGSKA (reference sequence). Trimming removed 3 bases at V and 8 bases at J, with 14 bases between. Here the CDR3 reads CSASIGTEYSPLHF. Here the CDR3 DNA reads TGCAGTGCTAGCATCGGGACCGAGTATTCACCCCTCCACTTT.

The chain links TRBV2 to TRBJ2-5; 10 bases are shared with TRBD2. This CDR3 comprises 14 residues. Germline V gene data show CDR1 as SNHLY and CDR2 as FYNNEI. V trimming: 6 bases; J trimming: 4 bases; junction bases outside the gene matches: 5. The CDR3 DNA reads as TGTGCCAGCAGAGAGCGGGAGGGAGGAGAGACCCAGTACTTC. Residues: CASREREGGETQYF.

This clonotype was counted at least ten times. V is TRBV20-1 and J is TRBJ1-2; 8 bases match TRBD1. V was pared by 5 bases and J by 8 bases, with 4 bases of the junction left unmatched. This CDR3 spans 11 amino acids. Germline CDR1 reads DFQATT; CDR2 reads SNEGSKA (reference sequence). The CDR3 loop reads CSAGDRWGYTF. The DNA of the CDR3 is TGCAGTGCTGGGGACAGGTGGGGCTACACCTTC.

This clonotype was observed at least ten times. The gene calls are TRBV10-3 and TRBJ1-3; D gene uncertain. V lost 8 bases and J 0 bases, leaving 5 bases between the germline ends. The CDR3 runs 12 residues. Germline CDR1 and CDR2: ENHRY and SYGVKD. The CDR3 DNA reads TGTGCCATCGAAAACTCTGGAAACACCATATATTTT. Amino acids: CAIENSGNTIYF.

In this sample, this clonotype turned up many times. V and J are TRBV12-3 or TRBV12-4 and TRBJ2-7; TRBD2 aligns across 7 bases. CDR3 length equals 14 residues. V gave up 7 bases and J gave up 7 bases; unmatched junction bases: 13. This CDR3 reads CASTKPSGAGEQYF. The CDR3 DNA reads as TGTGCCAGCACCAAGCCGTCTGGAGCGGGGGAGCAGTACTTC.